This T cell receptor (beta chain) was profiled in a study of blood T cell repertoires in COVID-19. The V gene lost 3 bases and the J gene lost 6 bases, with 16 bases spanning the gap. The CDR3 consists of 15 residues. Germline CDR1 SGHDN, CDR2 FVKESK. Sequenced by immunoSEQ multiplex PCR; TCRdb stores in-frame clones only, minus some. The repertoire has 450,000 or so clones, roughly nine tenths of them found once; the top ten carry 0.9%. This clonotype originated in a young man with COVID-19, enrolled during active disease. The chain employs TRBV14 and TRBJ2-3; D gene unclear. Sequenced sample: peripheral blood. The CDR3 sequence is CASSQVGPSRDTQYF. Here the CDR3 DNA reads TGTGCCAGCAGCCAGGTTGGGCCCAGCCGGGATACGCAGTATTTT.